A selection of T cell receptor beta chains follows, all from one sample in a study of blood T cell repertoires in COVID-19. Using immunoSEQ multiplex PCR, the repertoire was profiled, and TCRdb retains in-frame clones only, with some absent. The sample records about 160,000 clones, around 80% being singletons. Sequencing used PBMCs or T cells enriched from blood (not recorded which). Every receptor here comes from a woman aged 55-70 years who had recovered from COVID-19. Both conserved end residues are part of each CDR3. The D gene is left open where the match is weak. Clone size is given for some rows only: seen once, a few or many times, or a class if the clone is expanded.

V gene	clone size	J gene	D gene	CDR3 protein	CDR3 DNA
TRBV15	-	TRBJ1-2	TRBD1	CATSERRTGEVEGYTF	TGTGCCACCAGCGAGAGACGCACAGGGGAAGTGGAGGGCTACACCTTC
TRBV6-1	-	TRBJ1-5	TRBD1	CASSVGQGINQGPQHF	TGTGCCAGCAGTGTCGGACAGGGAATCAATCAGGGACCCCAGCATTTT
TRBV3-1/TRBV3-2	few	TRBJ1-1	-	CASSPQGRMNTEAFF	TGTGCCAGCAGCCCACAGGGACGTATGAACACTGAAGCTTTCTTT
TRBV5-1	-	TRBJ1-1	-	CASSLKGVNTEAFF	TGCGCCAGCAGCTTGAAGGGAGTGAACACTGAAGCTTTCTTT
TRBV5-1	-	TRBJ2-5	TRBD1	CASSFGLYTTGGETQYF	TGCGCCAGCAGCTTCGGACTATATACGACAGGGGGAGAGACCCAGTACTTC
TRBV9	few	TRBJ1-1	TRBD1	CASSETRDRTEAFF	TGTGCCAGCAGCGAGACCCGGGACAGGACTGAAGCTTTCTTT
TRBV11-1	-	TRBJ1-1	TRBD1	CASSLALGQGAAEAFF	TGTGCCAGCAGCTTAGCACTCGGGCAGGGGGCCGCTGAAGCTTTCTTT
TRBV7-2	few	TRBJ2-7	-	CASSLDGAGEQYF	TGTGCCAGCAGCTTAGATGGGGCGGGGGAGCAGTACTTC
TRBV6-6	few	TRBJ1-2	TRBD1	CASRETGTVLQSYTF	TGTGCCAGCAGGGAAACCGGGACAGTTCTCCAAAGCTACACCTTC
TRBV30	-	TRBJ2-7	-	CAWRDTTRYEQYF	TGTGCCTGGAGGGACACCACCCGTTACGAGCAGTACTTC
TRBV5-5	-	TRBJ1-2	-	CASSAKGDREVFTAGYTF	TGTGCCAGCAGCGCAAAGGGCGATCGGGAAGTCTTCACCGCTGGCTACACCTTC
TRBV2	many	TRBJ2-5	TRBD2	CASSEDSGSKETQYF	TGTGCCAGCAGTGAAGATAGCGGGTCTAAAGAGACCCAGTACTTC
TRBV7-2	-	TRBJ2-1	TRBD2	CASSFTSGEYNEQFF	TGTGCCAGCAGCTTTACTAGCGGGGAATACAATGAGCAGTTCTTC
TRBV27	-	TRBJ2-2	-	CASSFAGELFF	TGTGCCAGCAGTTTCGCCGGGGAGCTGTTTTTT
TRBV5-4	-	TRBJ2-2	TRBD2	CASSRGTSGGPTGELFF	TGTGCCAGCAGCCGCGGGACTAGCGGGGGCCCCACCGGGGAGCTGTTTTTT
TRBV5-6	-	TRBJ1-5	-	CASSAGNQPQHF	TGTGCCAGCAGCGCGGGGAATCAGCCCCAGCATTTT
TRBV7-7	-	TRBJ2-2	-	CASSLQSNTGELFF	TGTGCCAGCAGCCTACAGTCGAACACCGGGGAGCTGTTTTTT
TRBV7-2	-	TRBJ2-3	TRBD1	CASSLGDRGRADTQYF	TGTGCCAGCAGTTTAGGGGACAGGGGGCGCGCAGATACGCAGTATTTT
TRBV15	-	TRBJ2-1	-	CATSRDRTNNEQFF	TGTGCCACCAGCAGAGACCGGACTAACAATGAGCAGTTCTTC
TRBV9	-	TRBJ2-3	TRBD2	CASSEGLAGATDTQYF	TGTGCCAGCAGCGAGGGACTAGCGGGGGCCACAGATACGCAGTATTTT
TRBV24-1	-	TRBJ1-5	TRBD1	CATSDPTGGPSNQPQHF	TGTGCCACCAGTGATCCAACAGGGGGCCCAAGCAATCAGCCCCAGCATTTT
TRBV27	once	TRBJ1-4	-	CASSRTATNEKLFF	TGTGCCAGCAGTAGAACAGCAACTAATGAAAAACTGTTTTTT
TRBV29-1	once	TRBJ2-3	-	CSLDGGGSTDTQYF	TGCAGCCTTGATGGGGGCGGGAGCACAGATACGCAGTATTTT
TRBV27	-	TRBJ2-1	-	CASSYSASSYNEQFF	TGTGCCAGCAGTTATAGCGCAAGCTCCTACAATGAGCAGTTCTTC
TRBV9	many	TRBJ1-1	TRBD1	CASSARQGSEAFF	TGTGCCAGCAGCGCTCGACAGGGCTCTGAAGCTTTCTTT
TRBV5-4	-	TRBJ2-3	TRBD2	CASRIAGGPTDTQYF	TGTGCCAGCAGAATAGCGGGGGGGCCCACAGATACGCAGTATTTT
TRBV10-3	-	TRBJ1-4	-	CAISAGVNEKLFF	TGTGCCATCAGTGCGGGGGTTAATGAAAAACTGTTTTTT
TRBV12-5	-	TRBJ2-7	-	CASGQGQGIFYEQYF	TGTGCTAGTGGCCAGGGGCAGGGTATCTTCTACGAGCAGTACTTC
TRBV5-5	-	TRBJ2-1	TRBD1	CASSHRDRDTYNEQFF	TGTGCCAGCAGTCACCGGGACAGGGACACCTACAATGAGCAGTTCTTC
TRBV4-2	-	TRBJ1-4	TRBD1	CASSQDPETGANEKLFF	TGTGCCAGCAGCCAAGATCCCGAAACAGGGGCCAATGAAAAACTGTTTTTT
TRBV2	-	TRBJ2-7	-	CASSDPGQGEQYF	TGTGCCAGCAGTGATCCCGGGCAGGGCGAGCAGTACTTC
TRBV5-1	-	TRBJ2-7	TRBD1	CASSSGQSSYEQYF	TGCGCCAGCAGCTCGGGACAGAGCTCCTACGAGCAGTACTTC
TRBV18	-	TRBJ2-1	-	CASSPSSRGFGQFF	TGTGCCAGCTCACCATCGTCCAGAGGATTTGGGCAGTTCTTC
TRBV27	-	TRBJ1-1	-	CASSLFVPGSRSGDTEAFF	TGTGCCAGCAGTTTATTCGTCCCAGGGAGCAGGTCGGGGGACACTGAAGCTTTCTTT
TRBV10-3	-	TRBJ1-1	-	CAISEDRDTTFNTEAFF	TGTGCCATCAGTGAGGACCGGGACACCACATTTAACACTGAAGCTTTCTTT
TRBV5-1	-	TRBJ2-3	TRBD2	CASSSDIAGGSTDTQYF	TGCGCCAGCAGCTCCGACATAGCGGGGGGGAGCACAGATACGCAGTATTTT
TRBV15	-	TRBJ2-7	-	CATSRQISYEQYF	TGTGCCACCAGCAGACAGATCTCCTACGAGCAGTACTTC
TRBV5-1	-	TRBJ2-3	TRBD1	CASSPGQGARNTQYF	TGCGCCAGCAGTCCGGGACAGGGGGCTCGGAATACGCAGTATTTT
TRBV14	-	TRBJ1-1	-	CASSATVNTEAFF	TGTGCCAGCAGCGCGACAGTGAACACTGAAGCTTTCTTT
TRBV6-5	-	TRBJ1-5	TRBD1	CASSYSDRGPNQPQHF	TGTGCCAGCAGTTACTCCGACAGGGGGCCAAATCAGCCCCAGCATTTT
TRBV4-1	-	TRBJ2-1	TRBD2	CASSQAPGTSGGAIEQFF	TGCGCCAGCAGCCAAGCTCCCGGGACTAGCGGGGGGGCCATTGAGCAGTTCTTC
TRBV6-5	-	TRBJ1-4	TRBD1	CASSYQISGTGVKLFF	TGTGCCAGCAGTTACCAGATATCGGGGACAGGGGTAAAACTGTTTTTT
TRBV9	-	TRBJ1-1	TRBD1	CASRRGKGTGNTEAFF	TGTGCCAGCAGGAGAGGCAAGGGGACAGGGAACACTGAAGCTTTCTTT
TRBV14	-	TRBJ1-1	-	CASSQGYADTEAFF	TGTGCCAGCAGCCAAGGGTATGCGGACACTGAAGCTTTCTTT
TRBV5-4	-	TRBJ1-2	-	CASSLLAQDLYGYTF	TGTGCCAGCAGCTTGCTTGCACAGGATCTCTATGGCTACACCTTC
TRBV27	-	TRBJ1-4	TRBD1	CASSLLAGGVNEKLFF	TGTGCCAGCAGTTTACTCGCAGGGGGCGTGAATGAAAAACTGTTTTTT
TRBV3-1/TRBV3-2	-	TRBJ2-7	-	CASSQWGAYEQYF	TGTGCCAGCAGCCAATGGGGGGCCTACGAGCAGTACTTC
TRBV4-1	once	TRBJ1-1	-	CASSQAAGVNTEAFF	TGCGCCAGCAGCCAAGCTGCCGGGGTAAATACTGAAGCTTTCTTT
TRBV5-1	few	TRBJ2-7	TRBD1	CASSFGTGGTYEQYF	TGCGCCAGCAGCTTCGGGACAGGGGGCACCTACGAGCAGTACTTC
TRBV5-1	-	TRBJ2-1	-	CASSLEVRSYNEQFF	TGCGCCAGCAGCCTAGAAGTGAGGTCCTACAATGAGCAGTTCTTC
TRBV6-5	-	TRBJ2-1	TRBD1	CASSYSEDRVDEQFF	TGTGCCAGCAGTTACTCGGAGGACAGGGTCGATGAGCAGTTCTTC
TRBV7-9	-	TRBJ2-7	-	CASSLGGGSYEQYF	TGTGCCAGCAGCTTAGGGGGAGGTTCCTACGAGCAGTACTTC
TRBV13	-	TRBJ2-1	TRBD1	CASSLVGTGVKQFF	TGTGCCAGCAGCTTAGTGGGGACAGGGGTTAAGCAGTTCTTC
TRBV21-1	-	TRBJ1-2	-	CASSKVGEADYGYTF	TGTGCCAGCAGCAAAGTTGGGGAGGCGGACTATGGCTACACCTTC